Shown below are 29 T cell receptor beta chains from a single sample sequenced in a study of T cells after yellow fever vaccination. TCRdb independently ran MiXCR on the 5' RACE reads; one entry per CDR3 protein. The sample contains hundreds of thousands of distinct CDR3 sequences, 20% to 25% of which appear only once. The source material was PBMCs, sampled less than 25 days after the first yellow fever vaccination. These receptor sequences come from a young man who received the YFV17D yellow fever vaccine.

There are a few counts of this clonotype. The V call is TRBV6-2 or TRBV6-3, the J call TRBJ1-5; TRBD1 might be the D (6 bases). Trimming removed 6 bases from V and 4 bases from J, with 25 bases in between. CDR1 is MNHEY, CDR2 SVGEGT, per germline. The CDR3 runs 18 residues. CDR3 nucleotides: TGTGCCAGCAGAGAACTTCGGACAGCTCCCCGGGGTAATCAGCCCCAGCATTTT. This codes for CASRELRTAPRGNQPQHF.

J is TRBJ1-1 and V is TRBV12-3 or TRBV12-4; D not resolved. V lost 6 bases and J 5 bases, leaving 16 bases between the germline ends. The CDR3 is made up of 14 amino acids. In nucleotides, the CDR3 is TGTGCCAGCAGCGTGGATTCTGGGCGGACTGAAGCTTTCTTT. Translating gives CASSVDSGRTEAFF.

This clonotype was counted a few times. This rearrangement joins TRBV5-1 to TRBJ1-3; a weak D match, TRBD1 (6 bases). The ends were cut back, 4 bases at V and 0 bases at J, with 11 bases in the middle. The CDR3 spans 15 residues. Germline-derived CDR1 and CDR2 are SGHRS and YFSETQ. DNA of the CDR3: TGCGCCAGCAGCCAACAGGGCCTCTCTGGAAACACCATATATTTT. Protein sequence: CASSQQGLSGNTIYF.

The chain links TRBV6-5 to TRBJ1-1; TRBD1 matches 7 bases. After removal of 3 bases from V and 6 bases from J, the junction contained 7 bases not matched to a gene. Germline V CDR1 and CDR2: MNHEY, SVGAGI. The CDR3 spans 14 residues. Written as DNA, the CDR3 is TGTGCCAGCAGTTATACAGAGGGGGCGGCTGAAGCTTTCTTT. Protein: CASSYTEGAAEAFF.

V and J are TRBV7-5 and TRBJ2-5; TRBD1, the table's D call, lacks a check against the DNA. TRBV7-5 is shown as a pseudogene. The CDR3 has 19 amino acids. CDR3 coding DNA: TGCATCCCTGTGCCAGCTGTCAGCAGATTAGGACTGAACCAAGAGACCCAGTACTTC. Amino acids: CIPVPAVSRLGLNQETQYF.

V is TRBV6-2 or TRBV6-3 and J is TRBJ1-2; D might be TRBD1 (5 bases). V was trimmed by 8 bases and J by 3 bases, leaving 13 bases between them. The CDR3 is 13 amino acids. Germline V gives CDR1 MNHEY, CDR2 SVGEGT. The CDR3 region has the DNA TGTGCCAGCGGCCGATCGACAGACTATGGCTACACCTTC. Residues: CASGRSTDYGYTF.

This chain connects TRBV20-1 to TRBJ2-6; a possible D gene is TRBD2 (6 bases). CDR1 is DFQATT and CDR2 is SNEGSKA in the germline V gene (reference sequence). Trimming stripped 0 bases from V and 10 bases from J, with 13 bases between. The CDR3 runs 14 residues. The CDR3 DNA is TGCAGTGCTAGAGATTACGGGGGACCGAACGTCCTGACTTTC. Protein: CSARDYGGPNVLTF.

The J gene is TRBJ1-2, the V gene TRBV3-1; D is uncertain. Germline V CDR1 and CDR2: LGHDT, YNNKEL (reference sequence). CDR3 size: 13 residues. V lost 0 bases to trimming and J lost 8 bases, with 10 bases between them. DNA of the CDR3: TGTGCCAGCAGCCAAGAAGGCCGTACCGGCTACACCTTC. Translation gives CASSQEGRTGYTF.

The chain joins TRBV5-1 to TRBJ2-7; 10 bases match TRBD1. The CDR3 covers 15 residues. Germline V CDR1 and CDR2: SGHRS, YFSETQ. V shed 3 bases and J 2 bases; nucleotides not matched to a gene: 5. This chain's CDR3 is CASSSGQGTPYEQYF. For the CDR3, the DNA is TGCGCCAGCAGCTCGGGACAGGGGACCCCCTACGAGCAGTACTTC.

V is TRBV28 and J is TRBJ1-1; 7 bases match TRBD1. This CDR3 spans 14 amino acids. Germline loops: CDR1 MDHEN, CDR2 SYDVKM. The V segment lost 8 bases and the J segment 3 bases; nucleotides outside the gene matches: 9. CDR3 DNA sequence: TGTGCCAGCCTATTCAGGGACAGCTACACTGAAGCTTTCTTT. This encodes CASLFRDSYTEAFF.

This clonotype was recorded many times. V and J are TRBV7-7 and TRBJ2-5, with D perhaps TRBD1 or TRBD2 (5 bases each). V was cut by 1 base and J by 1 base, with 13 bases left in between. The CDR3 has 16 residues. From germline, CDR1 is SSHAT and CDR2 FNYEAQ (reference sequence). The CDR3 spells CASSLGGAPLQETQYF. The CDR3 DNA is TGTGCCAGCAGCTTAGGAGGGGCCCCTCTCCAAGAGACCCAGTACTTC.

The gene calls are TRBV10-3 and TRBJ1-1, with TRBD1 matching over 9 bases. V was pared by 6 bases and J by 6 bases, with 2 bases of the junction left unmatched. In germline, CDR1 is ENHRY, CDR2 SYGVKD. The CDR3 has 12 residues. CDR3 in amino acids: CAIRGQGPEAFF. CDR3 coding DNA: TGTGCCATCAGGGGACAGGGACCTGAAGCTTTCTTT.

The table lists this clonotype with many counts. This chain connects TRBV12-3 or TRBV12-4 to TRBJ2-3; D gene ambiguous. The CDR3 runs to 14 residues. The germline V and J ends were trimmed by 4 bases and 0 bases, with 8 bases remaining between them. The CDR3 sequence: CASSWVHSTDTQYF. The CDR3 coding sequence is TGTGCCAGCAGTTGGGTCCACAGCACAGATACGCAGTATTTT.

The chain couples TRBV20-1 to TRBJ2-3; no clear D. The CDR3 spans 14 residues. Per germline, CDR1 DFQATT and CDR2 SNEGSKA (reference sequence). V lost 3 bases, J lost 0 bases, and 10 bases lay in between. The CDR3 spells CSASRETSTDTQYF. CDR3 nucleotide sequence: TGCAGTGCTAGTAGAGAGACTAGCACAGATACGCAGTATTTT.

This clonotype was found a few times. The CDR3 sequence: CASSFSSTLGSSTDTQYF. The CDR3 coding sequence is TGTGCCAGCAGCTTTAGCAGCACTCTAGGGTCTAGCACAGATACGCAGTATTTT. This chain uses TRBV11-1 with TRBJ2-3; D is uncertain. Germline V CDR1 and CDR2: SGHAT, FQDESV (reference sequence). V shed 3 bases and J shed 0 bases, with 19 bases lying between them. The CDR3 runs 18 residues.

The chain has TRBV7-2 and TRBJ2-1, with D possibly being TRBD2 (6 bases). CDR3 length equals 14 residues. Germline CDR1 reads SGHTA; CDR2 reads FQGNSA. The ends were cut back, 5 bases at V and 10 bases at J, with 18 bases in the middle. In DNA form, the CDR3 reads TGTGCCAGCAGCCTCGTGACTAGTACTCGGGAGCAGTTCTTC. This gives the protein CASSLVTSTREQFF.

This clonotype came up a few times. This chain joins TRBV25-1 and TRBJ2-2, with 8 bases identical to TRBD1. The CDR3 has 15 residues. Germline assignment: CDR1 MGHDK and CDR2 SYGVNS. V was pared by 1 base and J by 3 bases, with 1 base of the junction left unmatched. CDR3 bases: TGTGCCAGCAGTGAATTGACAGGGGACACCGGGGAGCTGTTTTTT. This codes for CASSELTGDTGELFF.

J is TRBJ2-2 and V is TRBV29-1; D gene unclear. Germline-derived CDR1 and CDR2 are SQVTM and ANQGSEA. CDR3 length: 16 amino acids. V dropped 3 bases and J dropped 5 bases, with 19 bases sitting between them. In DNA, the CDR3 is TGCAGCGTTGATCAACATGACGTTGGCACTACCGGGGAGCTGTTTTTT. Its translation: CSVDQHDVGTTGELFF.

This clonotype was detected only a few times. The chain uses TRBV18 and TRBJ2-7; 8 bases are a match to TRBD2. The CDR3 covers 15 residues. V lost 6 bases, J lost 1 base, and 8 bases stayed unmatched. CDR1 is KGHSH, CDR2 LQKENI, per germline. CDR3 loop: CASSPVGGASYEQYV. The DNA for the CDR3 is TGTGCCAGCTCTCCAGTCGGGGGGGCATCCTACGAGCAGTACGTC.

This rearrangement joins TRBV7-2 to TRBJ1-6; TRBD1 matches 7 bases. The V segment lost 4 bases and the J segment 12 bases; nucleotides outside the gene matches: 6. Germline V gives CDR1 SGHTA, CDR2 FQGNSA. The length of the CDR3 is 13 residues. The CDR3 nucleotides are TGTGCCAGCAGCTCGGGACAGACCCTACCCCTCCACTTT. Translating it yields CASSSGQTLPLHF.

The V gene is TRBV5-5, the J gene TRBJ1-6; 7 bases are a match to TRBD1. The CDR3 loop spans 13 amino acids. Germline CDR1 is SGHKS and CDR2 is YYEKEE (reference sequence). V shed 3 bases and J 8 bases; nucleotides not matched to a gene: 2. As DNA, the CDR3 is TGTGCCAGCAGCTGGGACAGAGATTCACCCCTCCACTTT. Its protein is CASSWDRDSPLHF.

This clonotype was seen a few times. At one end the junction does not follow the germline gene, possibly because of a read error. This chain connects TRBV28 to TRBJ2-7; perhaps TRBD2 as D (6 bases). Per the germline V gene, CDR1 is MDHEN and CDR2 is SYDVKM. The length of the CDR3 is 9 residues. The CDR3 here is CASSLRRDF. The CDR3 DNA follows: TGTGCCAGCAGTTTGAGGAGGGACTTC. Combining the CDR3 with reference TRBV28 and TRBJ2-7 gives the whole variable domain DVKVTQSSRYLVKRTGEKVFLECVQDMDHENMFWYRQDPGLGLRLIYFSYDVKMKEKGDIPEGYSVSREKKERFSLILESASTNQTSMYLCASSLRRDFGPGTRLTVT.

In its sample, this clonotype was seen a few times. This chain joins TRBV5-4 and TRBJ2-4; D is perhaps TRBD1 (5 bases). Germline CDR1 is SGHNT and CDR2 is YYREEE (reference sequence). The CDR3 is made up of 16 amino acids. V was shortened by 4 bases and J by 2 bases, with 16 bases between the two germline ends. CDR3 DNA sequence: TGTGCCAGCAGCCGTGAATACGACAGTTCCAAAAACATTCAGTACTTC. Amino acid sequence: CASSREYDSSKNIQYF.

The chain couples TRBV25-1 to TRBJ1-2, with D hard to call. CDR1 is MGHDK, CDR2 SYGVNS, per germline. Trimming removed 1 base at V and 7 bases at J, with 19 bases between. The CDR3 spans 16 residues. In DNA, the CDR3 is TGTGCCAGCAGTGAATCGGGTGCTGCGATGGATACTGGCTACACCTTC. Translated: CASSESGAAMDTGYTF.

The table lists this clonotype with a few counts. This chain joins TRBV7-2 and TRBJ2-7; D unclear. There are 14 residues in the CDR3. The V gene's germline CDR1 is SGHTA and CDR2 FQGNSA. The ends were cut back, 5 bases at V and 3 bases at J, with 14 bases in the middle. The CDR3 region has the DNA TGTGCCAGCAGCAACAATGGGGTCGGCTACGAGCAGTACTTC. It encodes CASSNNGVGYEQYF.

The chain combines TRBV18 with TRBJ2-7, with no clear D. V shed 3 bases and J shed 3 bases, with 12 bases lying between them. Per germline, CDR1 KGHSH and CDR2 LQKENI. The CDR3 length is 14 residues. Written as DNA, the CDR3 is TGTGCCAGCTCACCCTCCACTCCAGGCTACGAGCAGTACGTC. Protein sequence: CASSPSTPGYEQYV.

This rearrangement joins TRBV10-3 to TRBJ2-7, with a weak D call TRBD2 (5 bases). V lost 3 bases and J 7 bases, leaving 13 bases between the germline ends. The CDR3 runs 13 residues. Per the germline V gene, CDR1 is ENHRY and CDR2 is SYGVKD. The CDR3 sequence is CAISDRELGEQYV. DNA for the CDR3: TGTGCCATCAGTGATAGGGAGTTGGGAGAGCAGTACGTC.

This clonotype showed up just a few times. CDR3 bases: TGCAGTGCTATAGGCCCAAGGGGGCCGGTTTTTTACACTGAAGCTTTCTTT. This codes for CSAIGPRGPVFYTEAFF. The chain combines TRBV20-1 with TRBJ1-1; TRBD1 matches at 7 bases. This CDR3 region has 17 residues. Germline V lookup: CDR1 DFQATT, CDR2 SNEGSKA (reference sequence). The V segment lost 4 bases and the J segment 3 bases; nucleotides outside the gene matches: 17.

The chain uses TRBV5-4 and TRBJ1-4; 11 nucleotides align to TRBD1. J lost 1 base, V lost 3 bases, and 5 bases had no gene match. This CDR3 spans 17 amino acids. Germline V lookup: CDR1 SGHNT, CDR2 YYREEE (reference sequence). In DNA, the CDR3 is TGTGCCAGCAGCTACGGACAGGGGGCATTAACTAATGAAAAACTGTTTTTT. Residues: CASSYGQGALTNEKLFF.